One sample yielded the 25 T cell receptor beta chains listed below, sequenced in a study of response to subunit inactivated influenza vaccine. TCRdb ran MiXCR on the RT-PCR reads and lists one entry per CDR3 protein. Of about 500,000 distinct CDR3 sequences listed, around 7.9% are singletons. The material was PBMCs from blood, obtained around 25 months after vaccination. The receptors come from a man between 50 and 75 years old who received an inactivated influenza vaccine.

This chain uses TRBV6-1 with TRBJ2-6, with D possibly matching TRBD2 (7 bases). Germline values: CDR1 MNHNS, CDR2 SASEGT. The ends were cut back, 2 bases at V and 1 base at J, with 15 bases in the middle. The CDR3 contains 18 residues. The CDR3 region has the DNA TGTGCCAGCAGTGAATTCGGGGGGCTCATTTCTGGGGCCAACGTCCTGACTTTC. Translated: CASSEFGGLISGANVLTF.

This clonotype came up a few times. The chain carries TRBV3-1 and TRBJ2-1; the match to TRBD2 covers 7 bases. The CDR3 extends over 16 amino acids. CDR1 LGHDT and CDR2 YNNKEL come from the germline V gene (reference sequence). The V segment lost 4 bases and the J segment 2 bases; nucleotides outside the gene matches: 8. CDR3 residues: CASSPPRGSAYNEQFF. The CDR3 DNA sequence: TGTGCCAGCAGCCCCCCGCGCGGGAGCGCCTACAATGAGCAGTTCTTC.

The rearrangement links TRBV29-1 to TRBJ1-1, with 7 positions matching TRBD1. V gave up 1 base and J gave up 4 bases; unmatched junction bases: 9. Germline assignment: CDR1 SQVTM and CDR2 ANQGSEA. This CDR3 spans 15 amino acids. CDR3 in amino acids: CSVEAHRGRRTEAFF. Here the CDR3 DNA reads TGCAGCGTTGAAGCGCATAGGGGGCGTCGCACTGAAGCTTTCTTT.

This clonotype was found many times. The CDR3 region is CASSESNYGYTF. The CDR3 DNA reads as TGTGCCAGCAGTGAATCAAACTATGGCTACACCTTC. The chain joins TRBV25-1 to TRBJ1-2; D ambiguous. The CDR3 loop spans 12 amino acids. From germline, CDR1 is MGHDK and CDR2 SYGVNS. Trimming took off 1 base at V and 2 bases at J, with 2 bases between the two ends.

This clonotype was observed at least ten times. The chain is built from TRBV11-1 and TRBJ1-1, with a possible D match to TRBD1 (5 bases). V lost 2 bases and J lost 1, with 20 bases in between. CDR3 size: 18 residues. In germline, CDR1 is SGHAT, CDR2 FQDESV (reference sequence). In DNA form, the CDR3 reads TGTGCCAGCAGCTTACCTCCGTGGCAGGGAAAAGCGAACACTGAAGCTTTCTTT. It yields the protein CASSLPPWQGKANTEAFF.

This clonotype was counted between two and nine times. The rearrangement joins TRBV7-9 to TRBJ2-4; D possibly corresponds to TRBD1 (6 bases). Germline V gives CDR1 SEHNR, CDR2 FQNEAQ (reference sequence). The CDR3 sequence is 13 residues long. Trimming left V 5 bases short and J 12 bases short, with 17 bases between. CDR3 protein: CASSVGRSGDQYF. The CDR3 DNA sequence: TGTGCCAGCAGCGTAGGACGGTCAGGGGATCAGTACTTC. The full variable domain, in which reference TRBV7-9 and TRBJ2-4 provide the parts outside the CDR3, is DTGVSQNPRHKITKRGQNVTFRCDPISEHNRLYWYRQTLGQGPEFLTYFQNEAQLEKSRLLSDRFSAERPKGSFSTLEIQRTEQGDSAMYLCASSVGRSGDQYFGAGTRLSVL.

The J gene is TRBJ2-3, the V gene TRBV28; D gene uncertain. CDR3 length: 16 residues. V lost 4 bases and J 1 base, leaving 15 bases between the germline ends. Germline CDR1 and CDR2: MDHEN and SYDVKM. In nucleotides, the CDR3 is TGTGCCAGCAGTTCCTTCAGGACGGGTGGCACAGATACGCAGTATTTT. Its translation: CASSSFRTGGTDTQYF. The full variable domain, completed using reference TRBV28 and TRBJ2-3, is DVKVTQSSRYLVKRTGEKVFLECVQDMDHENMFWYRQDPGLGLRLIYFSYDVKMKEKGDIPEGYSVSREKKERFSLILESASTNQTSMYLCASSSFRTGGTDTQYFGPGTRLTVL.

The table lists this clonotype with a few counts. The gene calls are TRBV6-2 or TRBV6-3 and TRBJ2-1; 8 bases fit TRBD1. Germline CDR1 is MNHEY and CDR2 is SVGEGT. The CDR3 spans 13 residues. The V gene end was trimmed by 5 bases and the J gene end by 7 bases; junction bases not matched to a gene: 4. CDR3 DNA: TGTGCCAGCAGTGGAGGACAGGGTAATGAGCAGTTCTTC. The encoded protein is CASSGGQGNEQFF.

Points on this clonotype: Germline and junction disagree at one end, which may indicate a read error. V usage is TRBV27 and J usage is TRBJ2-7, with 10 positions matching TRBD1. The CDR3 covers 15 residues. The germline CDR1 and CDR2 sequences are MNHEY and SMNVEV (reference sequence). CDR3 residues: CASSFGTGVRYEQYF. DNA of the CDR3: TGTGCCAGCAGTTTCGGGACAGGGGTTAGGTACGAACAGTACTTC.

Many counts were recorded for this clonotype. The chain carries TRBV28 and TRBJ1-2; possible D gene TRBD1, 6 bases. Germline V CDR1 and CDR2: MDHEN, SYDVKM. The length of the CDR3 is 16 residues. V dropped 4 bases and J dropped 5 bases, with 20 bases sitting between them. The CDR3 sequence is CASSSPGQRIKYGYTF. CDR3 DNA: TGTGCCAGCAGTTCCCCGGGACAACGGATCAAATATGGCTACACCTTC.

The rearrangement links TRBV6-2 or TRBV6-3 to TRBJ2-3; 13 nucleotides line up with TRBD2. With V trimmed by 2 bases and J by 4 bases, 9 bases remained unmatched. The CDR3 runs to 18 residues. The germline V gene has CDR1 MNHEY and CDR2 SVGEGT. The CDR3 protein is CASSYRLAGGPAPDTQYF. The CDR3 DNA reads TGTGCCAGCAGTTACCGACTAGCGGGAGGCCCTGCACCAGATACGCAGTATTTT.

The CDR3 spells CASSAQVGGHYGYTF. CDR3 nucleotide sequence: TGTGCCAGCAGCGCCCAAGTGGGGGGACACTATGGCTACACCTTC. The chain carries TRBV7-2 and TRBJ1-2, with D perhaps TRBD1 (5 bases). Germline V gene sequence: CDR1 SGHTA, CDR2 FQGNSA. This CDR3 has 15 residues. Trimming took off 5 bases at V and 3 bases at J, with 16 bases between the two ends.

This rearrangement joins TRBV14 to TRBJ2-1; perhaps TRBD1 as D (5 bases). Germline CDR1 SGHDN, CDR2 FVKESK. The CDR3 spans 16 residues. Trimming shortened V by 0 bases and J by 5 bases, and 14 bases separated the two germline ends. DNA for the CDR3: TGTGCCAGCAGCCAAGATTCGGCAGGGAACCACAATGAGCAGTTCTTC. This translates into CASSQDSAGNHNEQFF.

The chain links TRBV3-1 to TRBJ1-1; the match to TRBD1 covers 10 bases. The CDR3 extends over 16 amino acids. Germline V gives CDR1 LGHDT, CDR2 YNNKEL (reference sequence). The ends lost 4 bases at V and 4 bases at J; junction bases unmatched: 9. The CDR3 sequence: CASSPRDRGRGTEAFF. In DNA form, the CDR3 reads TGTGCCAGCAGCCCCCGGGACAGGGGCCGGGGCACTGAAGCTTTCTTT.

The chain links TRBV20-1 to TRBJ2-5; D is unclear. The CDR3 consists of 10 residues. Germline-derived CDR1 and CDR2 are DFQATT and SNEGSKA (reference sequence). V lost 5 bases to trimming and J lost 5 bases, with 6 bases between them. The CDR3 DNA is TGCAGTGCTCTCAGCGAGACCCAGTACTTC. It yields the protein CSALSETQYF.

This clonotype was found a few times. J is TRBJ2-1 and V is TRBV4-3; D remains ambiguous. V was clipped by 0 bases and J by 6 bases, with 9 bases between them. Germline assignment: CDR1 LGHNA and CDR2 YSLEER. The CDR3 length is 14 residues. CDR3 DNA sequence: TGCGCCAGCAGCCAAGATTCCTTTTCCAATGAGCAGTTCTTC. Protein: CASSQDSFSNEQFF.

This clonotype has ten or more counts. The chain has TRBV3-1 and TRBJ2-7; D might be TRBD1 (6 bases). This CDR3 has 17 amino acids. Between the trimmed V and J ends, which lost 1 base and 0 bases, there was a span of 16 bases. Germline V gene lookup returns CDR1 LGHDT and CDR2 YNNKEL (reference sequence). CDR3 sequence: CASSQGGHLLTSYEQYF. The CDR3 coding sequence is TGTGCCAGCAGCCAAGGGGGACACCTTCTTACCTCCTACGAGCAGTACTTC.

The sample holds many counts of this clonotype. This chain connects TRBV11-2 to TRBJ2-1; 9 bases agree with TRBD2. The V and J ends lost 1 base and 6 bases, in that order; junction bases with no gene match: 4. CDR1 SGHAT and CDR2 FQNNGV come from the germline V gene. The CDR3 covers 15 residues. The CDR3 bases are TGTGCCAGCAGCTTAGTTGCGGGAGGGGTCAATGAGCAGTTCTTC. Translated: CASSLVAGGVNEQFF. Full variable domain (rest looked up from reference TRBV11-2 and TRBJ2-1): EAGVAQSPRYKIIEKRQSVAFWCNPISGHATLYWYQQILGQGPKLLIQFQNNGVVDDSQLPKDRFSAERLKGVDSTLKIQPAKLEDSAVYLCASSLVAGGVNEQFFGPGTRLTVL.

This clonotype was counted ten times or more. The chain links TRBV20-1 to TRBJ2-3, with 9 bases fitting TRBD2. The CDR3 totals 16 residues. The germline gives CDR1 DFQATT, CDR2 SNEGSKA (reference sequence). V lost 6 bases to trimming and J lost 7 bases; unmatched junction nucleotides: 17. The CDR3: CSAHPTGSGRTNTQYF. DNA of the CDR3: TGCAGTGCGCACCCGACGGGGAGCGGGAGGACAAATACGCAGTATTTT.

This chain uses TRBV14 with TRBJ1-4; the D gene is possibly TRBD1 (5 bases). The germline V gene has CDR1 SGHDN and CDR2 FVKESK. Trimming pared 4 bases from V and 6 bases from J, leaving 18 bases between. The CDR3 totals 16 residues. This CDR3 reads CASSPRAAAGDEKLFF. As DNA, the CDR3 is TGTGCCAGCAGCCCCAGGGCGGCAGCGGGGGATGAAAAACTGTTTTTT.

The rearrangement uses TRBV29-1 and TRBJ1-1, with a weak D call TRBD1 (6 bases). The V end was cut by 4 bases, the J end by 1 base, with 10 bases between. CDR1 is SQVTM, CDR2 ANQGSEA, per germline. The CDR3 loop spans 13 amino acids. DNA for the CDR3: TGCAGCGTTGCCTGGACAGCGAACACTGAAGCTTTCTTT. Protein sequence: CSVAWTANTEAFF.

This chain links TRBV12-3 or TRBV12-4 with TRBJ2-4; 10 positions match TRBD2. There are 15 residues in the CDR3. V trimming: 5 bases; J trimming: 9 bases; junction bases outside the gene matches: 10. CDR3 amino acids: CASSPRTSGGGIQYF. The CDR3 DNA reads as TGTGCCAGCAGTCCGCGGACTAGCGGAGGAGGCATTCAGTACTTC.

The chain recombines TRBV20-1 with TRBJ1-2; D may be TRBD1 (6 bases). This CDR3 is built from 13 residues. Germline CDR1 is DFQATT and CDR2 is SNEGSKA (reference sequence). Trimming took off 5 bases at V and 2 bases at J, with 12 bases between the two ends. The CDR3 loop is CSAVQGLNYGYTF. The CDR3 nucleotides are TGCAGTGCTGTACAGGGTCTCAACTATGGCTACACCTTC.

This sequence joins TRBV7-8 and TRBJ2-1; D unresolved. CDR1 is SGHVS and CDR2 is FQNEAQ in the germline V gene. Trimming cost V 1 base and J 9 bases, with 10 bases left between them. CDR3 length equals 13 residues. CDR3 protein: CASSLGRVAEQFF. The CDR3 bases are TGTGCCAGCAGCTTAGGTCGGGTGGCTGAGCAGTTCTTC. Drawing the rest from reference TRBV7-8 and TRBJ2-1, the complete variable domain is GAGVSQSPRYKVAKRGQDVALRCDPISGHVSLFWYQQALGQGPEFLTYFQNEAQLDKSGLPSDRFFAERPEGSVSTLKIQRTQQEDSAVYLCASSLGRVAEQFFGPGTRLTVL.

This clonotype was observed a handful of times. V is TRBV5-6 and J is TRBJ2-3, with 7 bases lining up with TRBD2. This CDR3 is 14 amino acids long. J lost 3 bases, V lost 4 bases, and 5 bases had no gene match. Germline V CDR1 and CDR2: SGHDT, YYEEEE. The DNA of the CDR3 is TGTGCCAGCAGCGGCGGGAGATCAACAGATACGCAGTATTTT. It specifies CASSGGRSTDTQYF. The full variable domain, completed using reference TRBV5-6 and TRBJ2-3, is DAGVTQSPTHLIKTRGQQVTLRCSPKSGHDTVSWYQQALGQGPQFIFQYYEEEERQRGNFPDRFSGHQFPNYSSELNVNALLLGDSALYLCASSGGRSTDTQYFGPGTRLTVL.